These 31 T cell receptor beta chains originate from one sample sequenced in a study of beta chain features in type 1 diabetes. Regarding the study as a whole: In all four CD4+ subsets, TCRB CDR3 length was significantly, moderately reduced in type 1 diabetes.

Sequenced material consisted of expressed TCRB transcripts (all of the isolated RNA was reverse transcribed). The data were produced by immunoSEQ multiplex PCR, yet TCRdb's version contains in-frame clones alone and is incomplete. This table holds some 350,000 clones, over 9% found once. Their target antigens are unknown. The sequencing input was central memory CD4+ T cells from blood. These receptors were collected from a man in his thirties or forties with type 1 diabetes.

This clone was observed a few times. This chain uses TRBV6-6 with TRBJ1-5; D ambiguous. Germline V gene lookup returns CDR1 MNHNY and CDR2 SVGAGI (reference sequence). Between the trimmed V and J ends, which lost 6 bases and 6 bases, there was a span of 21 bases. The CDR3 is 16 amino acids. Here the CDR3 DNA reads TGTGCCAGCAGCCCTAGTCCGGGCAAGCGCACTCAGCCCCAGCATTTT. Its translation is CASSPSPGKRTQPQHF.

In its sample, this clone was seen many times. CDR3 sequence: CASSQGGANVLTF. In DNA, the CDR3 is TGTGCCAGCAGCCAAGGAGGGGCCAACGTCCTGACTTTC. The genes are TRBV14 and TRBJ2-6, with unresolved D. The CDR3 sequence is 13 residues long. The germline gives CDR1 SGHDN, CDR2 FVKESK. Trimming left V 1 base short and J 4 bases short, with 2 bases between.

The table lists this clone with many counts. As DNA, the CDR3 is TGTGCCAGCAGCTCCACCCGCTCCCGGGAGCAGTACTTC. Its translation is CASSSTRSREQYF. The chain recombines TRBV7-6 with TRBJ2-7; unclear D gene. V lost 4 bases to trimming and J lost 7 bases, with 14 bases between them. Germline V lookup: CDR1 SGHVS, CDR2 FNYEAQ. The CDR3 sequence is 13 residues long.

This clone has just a few counts. This chain uses TRBV19 with TRBJ1-2; possibly TRBD1 for D (5 bases). CDR1 and CDR2 from the germline V gene are LNHDA and SQIVND (reference sequence). Between the trimmed V and J ends, which lost 5 bases and 6 bases, there was a span of 13 bases. The CDR3 has 13 amino acids. This CDR3 reads CASSLWGLNGYTF. Here the CDR3 DNA reads TGTGCCAGTAGTTTATGGGGGTTAAATGGCTACACCTTC. Drawing the rest from reference TRBV19 and TRBJ1-2, the complete variable domain is DGGITQSPKYLFRKEGQNVTLSCEQNLNHDAMYWYRQDPGQGLRLIYYSQIVNDFQKGDIAEGYSVSREKKESFPLTVTSAQKNPTAFYLCASSLWGLNGYTFGSGTRLTVV.

In this sample, this clone turned up a few times. A read error is possible here, since a much larger clone lies one base away. Other nucleotide sequences in the sample specify the same CDR3. This chain links TRBV4-1 with TRBJ1-2; a weak D match, TRBD1 (5 bases). This CDR3 contains 15 residues. Trimming stripped 0 bases from V and 4 bases from J, with 12 bases between. The germline CDR1 and CDR2 sequences are MGHRA and YSYEKL. The CDR3 DNA reads as TGCGCCAGCAGCCAAGATTTTACGGGGGGCTATGGCTACACCTTC. This translates into CASSQDFTGGYGYTF.

This clone showed up just a few times. This CDR3 reads CASSLGRQGYEQFF. The CDR3 bases are TGTGCCAGCAGCTTAGGTCGACAGGGATATGAGCAGTTCTTC. The V call is TRBV11-1, the J call TRBJ2-1; 7 bases fit TRBD1. Germline CDR1 SGHAT, CDR2 FQDESV (reference sequence). The length of the CDR3 is 14 residues. The trim removed 1 base at V and 8 bases at J, leaving 5 bases unmatched.

This clone turned up a few times. This chain uses TRBV7-8 with TRBJ2-7; 15 nucleotides align to TRBD2. V dropped 3 bases and J dropped 2; count of bases not matched to a gene: 8. Germline CDR1 and CDR2: SGHVS and FQNEAQ. The CDR3 runs to 18 residues. CDR3 DNA: TGTGCCAGCAGCTTCTCCGGGACTAGCGGGAGGAGCCCCTACGAGCAGTACTTC. Residues: CASSFSGTSGRSPYEQYF. The full variable domain, with the rest looked up from reference TRBV7-8 and TRBJ2-7, is GAGVSQSPRYKVAKRGQDVALRCDPISGHVSLFWYQQALGQGPEFLTYFQNEAQLDKSGLPSDRFFAERPEGSVSTLKIQRTQQEDSAVYLCASSFSGTSGRSPYEQYFGPGTRLTVT.

The genes are TRBV7-9 and TRBJ2-1; TRBD2 aligns across 15 bases. CDR1 and CDR2 from the germline V gene are SEHNR and FQNEAQ (reference sequence). CDR3 size: 15 residues. The J segment lost 10 bases and the V segment lost 4 bases, leaving 5 bases of the junction unmatched. The CDR3, as DNA: TGTGCCAGCAGCTCGGGACTAGCGGGAGGTCGGGAGCAGTTCTTC. It encodes CASSSGLAGGREQFF.

The genes are TRBV28 and TRBJ1-4; 7 nucleotides agree with TRBD1. V gave up 5 bases and J gave up 4 bases; unmatched junction bases: 10. Germline CDR1 MDHEN, CDR2 SYDVKM. This CDR3 has 16 amino acids. DNA of the CDR3: TGTGCCAGCAGTGGCGCCGGGACAGCTATTAATGAAAAACTGTTTTTT. Residues: CASSGAGTAINEKLFF.

The chain couples TRBV7-8 to TRBJ2-7; no definite D call. V lost 5 bases, J lost 7 bases, and 9 bases lay in between. The CDR3 is made up of 11 amino acids. Germline-derived CDR1 and CDR2 are SGHVS and FQNEAQ. In nucleotides, the CDR3 is TGTGCCAGCAGCAAAGCTGTGGAGCAGTACTTC. It translates to CASSKAVEQYF.

The chain is built from TRBV11-3 and TRBJ2-5; a weak D match, TRBD2 (6 bases). Trimming pared 5 bases from V and 2 bases from J, leaving 12 bases between. The CDR3 covers 14 residues. The germline CDR1 and CDR2 sequences are SGHNT and YENEEA. The CDR3 DNA reads TGTGCCAGCAGCAAAGGCGGGGTACAAGAGACCCAGTACTTC. This sequence encodes CASSKGGVQETQYF.

This clone was detected only a few times. The genes are TRBV9 and TRBJ1-1; no reliable D call. This CDR3 spans 14 amino acids. Trimming removed 0 bases from V and 0 bases from J, with 6 bases in between. CDR1 is SGDLS and CDR2 is YYNGEE in the germline V gene. CDR3 protein: CASSVEQMNTEAFF. CDR3 in DNA: TGTGCCAGCAGCGTAGAGCAAATGAACACTGAAGCTTTCTTT.

This chain uses TRBV5-4 with TRBJ2-3, with TRBD2 as a possible D gene (5 bases). The germline V and J ends were trimmed by 4 bases and 4 bases, with 19 bases remaining between them. Per germline, CDR1 SGHNT and CDR2 YYREEE (reference sequence). CDR3 length: 16 residues. The CDR3 region has the DNA TGTGCCAGCAGCCTAAACACGGGTGGGAGCGCAGATACGCAGTATTTT. It encodes CASSLNTGGSADTQYF.

The V and J genes are TRBV9 and TRBJ2-2; the match to TRBD1 covers 8 bases. Germline V gene data show CDR1 as SGDLS and CDR2 as YYNGEE. The CDR3 has 16 amino acids. V was pared by 0 bases and J by 6 bases, with 7 bases of the junction left unmatched. CDR3 residues: CASSVGGQAIAGELFF. CDR3 sequence (DNA): TGTGCCAGCAGCGTAGGGGGACAGGCGATAGCCGGGGAGCTGTTTTTT.

This clone was counted only a few times. The V gene is TRBV7-2, the J gene TRBJ1-1; D remains ambiguous. Germline V lookup: CDR1 SGHTA, CDR2 FQGNSA. The CDR3 covers 15 residues. V lost 0 bases and J lost 4, with 12 bases in between. The CDR3 sequence: CASSLAIGDSTEAFF. The CDR3 DNA reads as TGTGCCAGCAGCTTAGCGATTGGGGATAGCACTGAAGCTTTCTTT.

Only a few counts were recorded for this clone. This specimen includes other DNA sequences encoding the same CDR3. J is TRBJ2-1 and V is TRBV5-1; D might be TRBD2 (6 bases). Looked up from germline, CDR1 is SGHRS and CDR2 is YFSETQ. CDR3 size: 14 residues. Trimming stripped 2 bases from V and 2 bases from J, with 8 bases between. The CDR3 region is CASSFGTAYNEQFF. The CDR3, as DNA: TGCGCCAGCAGCTTCGGGACTGCCTACAATGAGCAGTTCTTC.

This clone appeared many times. This sequence joins TRBV19 and TRBJ1-4, with unresolved D. The V gene's germline CDR1 is LNHDA and CDR2 SQIVND (reference sequence). V lost 3 bases and J lost 5, with 4 bases in between. This CDR3 contains 12 residues. DNA of the CDR3: TGTGCCAGTAGTATCCGAAATGAAAAACTGTTTTTT. Its protein is CASSIRNEKLFF.

J is TRBJ1-1 and V is TRBV6-1; the D gene is possibly TRBD1 (5 bases). The germline V gene has CDR1 MNHNS and CDR2 SASEGT. This CDR3 has 14 residues. Trimming cost V 6 bases and J 3 bases, with 14 bases left between them. The CDR3 sequence is CASRPNQGHTEAFF. The CDR3 DNA sequence: TGTGCCAGCAGACCCAACCAGGGCCACACTGAAGCTTTCTTT.

This chain joins TRBV7-2 and TRBJ2-7; D remains ambiguous. In germline, CDR1 is SGHTA, CDR2 FQGNSA. V was shortened by 1 base and J by 0 bases, with 10 bases between the two germline ends. The CDR3 runs to 15 residues. The CDR3 loop reads CASSLGHGYSYEQYF. The CDR3 DNA is TGTGCCAGCAGCTTAGGACATGGCTACTCCTACGAGCAGTACTTC. The entire variable domain, with the rest obtained from reference TRBV7-2 and TRBJ2-7, is as follows: GAGVSQSPSNKVTEKGKDVELRCDPISGHTALYWYRQSLGQGLEFLIYFQGNSAPDKSGLPSDRFSAERTGGSVSTLTIQRTQQEDSAVYLCASSLGHGYSYEQYFGPGTRLTVT.

This chain links TRBV7-2 with TRBJ2-1; TRBD2 aligns across 7 bases. This CDR3 contains 14 residues. V shed 4 bases, J shed 5 bases, and the junction held 5 bases outside the gene matches. CDR1 SGHTA and CDR2 FQGNSA come from the germline V gene. The CDR3 nucleotides are TGTGCCAGCAGCTCCGGGGGAGGGGACAATGAGCAGTTCTTC. Amino acid sequence: CASSSGGGDNEQFF.

This clone was detected a few times. The V gene is TRBV7-6, the J gene TRBJ1-2; TRBD1 is a possible D gene (6 bases). In germline, CDR1 is SGHVS, CDR2 FNYEAQ. CDR3 length: 14 residues. Trimming removed 5 bases from V and 0 bases from J, with 10 bases in between. The CDR3 bases are TGTGCCAGCAGCCTTGGACAGACTAACTATGGCTACACCTTC. Translated, it gives CASSLGQTNYGYTF.

The V call is TRBV5-4, the J call TRBJ2-7; the D gene is possibly TRBD2 (6 bases). V gave up 4 bases and J gave up 0 bases, with 17 bases separating them. The CDR3 runs 16 residues. From germline, CDR1 is SGHNT and CDR2 YYREEE (reference sequence). The CDR3 protein is CASSQALATSSYEQYF. The CDR3 bases are TGTGCCAGCAGCCAAGCCCTAGCGACCAGCTCCTACGAGCAGTACTTC. The whole variable domain, filled in from reference TRBV5-4 and TRBJ2-7, reads ETGVTQSPTHLIKTRGQQVTLRCSSQSGHNTVSWYQQALGQGPQFIFQYYREEENGRGNFPPRFSGLQFPNYSSELNVNALELDDSALYLCASSQALATSSYEQYFGPGTRLTVT.

This clone was seen a handful of times. J is TRBJ1-2 and V is TRBV20-1; unclear D gene. The germline V gene encodes CDR1 DFQATT and CDR2 SNEGSKA (reference sequence). The CDR3 has 11 residues. Trimming removed 0 bases from V and 7 bases from J, with 6 bases in between. The CDR3 loop is CSARDSAGYTF. The CDR3 nucleotides read TGCAGTGCTAGAGATTCAGCTGGCTACACCTTC.

This clone was seen only a few times. The V and J genes are TRBV30 and TRBJ1-1; 7 nucleotides line up with TRBD1. The V segment lost 2 bases and the J segment 13 bases; nucleotides outside the gene matches: 7. CDR1 is GTSNPN and CDR2 is SVGIG in the germline V gene (reference sequence). The CDR3 runs to 11 residues. The CDR3: CAWSHQGGSFF. Written as DNA, the CDR3 is TGTGCCTGGAGTCACCAGGGGGGCAGTTTCTTT.

This clone has at least ten counts. Written as DNA, the CDR3 is TGTGCCAGCAGGGGATCGACAGGGCCCGGGGAGCTGTTTTTT. This codes for CASRGSTGPGELFF. The J gene is TRBJ2-2, the V gene TRBV2; TRBD1 matches 7 bases. This CDR3 is built from 14 residues. The V gene's germline CDR1 is SNHLY and CDR2 FYNNEI. V was pared by 6 bases and J by 6 bases, with 7 bases of the junction left unmatched.

This clone was counted many times. The chain combines TRBV11-3 with TRBJ2-1, with 7 bases identical to TRBD2. CDR1 and CDR2 (germline): SGHNT, YENEEA. The V and J ends lost 0 bases and 0 bases, in that order; junction bases with no gene match: 8. This CDR3 comprises 18 residues. This CDR3 is CASSLDQGGSNSYNEQFF. CDR3 coding DNA: TGTGCCAGCAGCTTAGATCAGGGCGGGAGCAACTCCTACAATGAGCAGTTCTTC.

Only a few counts were recorded for this clone. The V call is TRBV7-2, the J call TRBJ2-3; 10 bases agree with TRBD1. Trimming removed 4 bases from V and 1 base from J; junction bases left unmatched: 2. Germline CDR1 is SGHTA and CDR2 is FQGNSA. This CDR3 contains 15 residues. DNA for the CDR3: TGTGCCAGCAGCTCAGGACAGGGGGGCACAGATACGCAGTATTTT. It yields the protein CASSSGQGGTDTQYF.

This clone was recorded a few times. V usage is TRBV7-9 and J usage is TRBJ2-1, with 8 bases matching TRBD1. The trim removed 5 bases at V and 10 bases at J, leaving 7 bases unmatched. Per the germline V gene, CDR1 is SEHNR and CDR2 is FQNEAQ (reference sequence). CDR3 length: 13 amino acids. CDR3 nucleotides: TGTGCCAGCAGCCCGCAGGGGGCCAGGGAGCAGTTCTTC. Its translation: CASSPQGAREQFF. Drawing the rest from reference TRBV7-9 and TRBJ2-1, the complete variable domain is DTGVSQNPRHKITKRGQNVTFRCDPISEHNRLYWYRQTLGQGPEFLTYFQNEAQLEKSRLLSDRFSAERPKGSFSTLEIQRTEQGDSAMYLCASSPQGAREQFFGPGTRLTVL.

J is TRBJ1-4 and V is TRBV19; 7 bases match TRBD1. The CDR3 loop spans 14 amino acids. The germline V gene has CDR1 LNHDA and CDR2 SQIVND (reference sequence). V was clipped by 3 bases and J by 7 bases; unmatched bases: 5. The CDR3 DNA reads as TGTGCCAGTAGTATGTGGGACAGAGTTGAAAAACTGTTTTTT. Translating it yields CASSMWDRVEKLFF.

Only a few counts were recorded for this clone. The chain carries TRBV7-9 and TRBJ1-2, with D possibly being TRBD1 (6 bases). Trimming pared 0 bases from V and 8 bases from J, leaving 10 bases between. There are 13 residues in the CDR3. CDR1 and CDR2 (germline): SEHNR, FQNEAQ (reference sequence). CDR3 nucleotides: TGTGCCAGCAGCTTAGCGAACAGGGTCGGCTACACCTTC. Protein product: CASSLANRVGYTF.

This clone was counted many times. The J gene is TRBJ2-1, the V gene TRBV13; 8 bases agree with TRBD2. V was pared by 4 bases and J by 7 bases, with 9 bases of the junction left unmatched. The germline V gene has CDR1 PRHDT and CDR2 FYEKMQ (reference sequence). This CDR3 comprises 15 residues. The CDR3 reads CASSSRGGLGNEQFF. The CDR3 region has the DNA TGTGCCAGCAGCTCCCGAGGGGGACTAGGGAATGAGCAGTTCTTC.